Presented here are 10 T cell receptor beta chains from one specimen sequenced in a study of shared clonotypes between healthy human individuals. Only in-frame clones appear in the TCRdb table, and some are missing; sequencing was by immunoSEQ multiplex PCR. The data show under 200,000 clones, 80% to 95% seen once. Material for sequencing was naive CD4+ T cells sorted from blood. Stated subset: CD45RA+ positively selected. Receptors were obtained from a woman in her 30s in good health.

The chain links TRBV4-1 to TRBJ2-6; perhaps TRBD1 as D (6 bases). The V and J ends lost 0 bases and 0 bases respectively, with 21 bases between them. The CDR3 runs 21 residues. The germline V gene encodes CDR1 MGHRA and CDR2 YSYEKL. The DNA of the CDR3 is TGCGCCAGCAGCCAAGAAGAAAGGGGGAGACCTCCACCCTCTGGGGCCAACGTCCTGACTTTC. It is translated as CASSQEERGRPPPSGANVLTF.

This chain links TRBV18 with TRBJ1-4; D possibly corresponds to TRBD1 (5 bases). The CDR3 is 14 amino acids. V was trimmed by 6 bases and J by 6 bases, leaving 14 bases between them. Germline assignment: CDR1 KGHSH and CDR2 LQKENI. CDR3 DNA: TGTGCCAGCTCCCCAGGGTCCCCTTATGAAAAACTGTTTTTT. Translation: CASSPGSPYEKLFF. The complete variable domain, with remaining parts taken from reference TRBV18 and TRBJ1-4, reads NAGVMQNPRHLVRRRGQEARLRCSPMKGHSHVYWYRQLPEEGLKFMVYLQKENIIDESGMPKERFSAEFPKEGPSILRIQQVVRGDSAAYFCASSPGSPYEKLFFGSGTQLSVL.

Points on this clone: This sample also contains other DNA sequences that code for the same CDR3. The rearrangement links TRBV7-2 to TRBJ1-1; maybe TRBD1 (6 bases). The V gene's germline CDR1 is SGHTA and CDR2 FQGNSA. V lost 5 bases and J lost 3, with 10 bases in between. This CDR3 spans 13 amino acids. CDR3: CASSTQGDTEAFF. As DNA, the CDR3 is TGTGCCAGCAGCACACAGGGAGACACTGAAGCTTTCTTT.

This clone was recorded only once. The V gene is TRBV19, the J gene TRBJ2-5; D is perhaps TRBD1 (6 bases). Deletions cut 6 bases from V and 7 bases from J, with 18 bases between. The CDR3 has 14 residues. Germline CDR1 LNHDA, CDR2 SQIVND (reference sequence). CDR3 DNA sequence: TGTGCCAGTAGCAGGACAGTGATAAGTGTGACCCAGTACTTC. The encoded protein is CASSRTVISVTQYF.

The chain recombines TRBV5-4 with TRBJ2-2; D not certain. The V end was cut by 0 bases, the J end by 1 base, with 4 bases between. Germline CDR1 is SGHNT and CDR2 is YYREEE (reference sequence). The CDR3 runs 14 residues. CDR3 nucleotides: TGTGCCAGCAGCTTGGTAAAGAACACCGGGGAGCTGTTTTTT. It codes for CASSLVKNTGELFF.

The chain employs TRBV5-1 and TRBJ2-5, with D tentatively TRBD1 (6 bases). CDR3 length: 16 amino acids. Germline CDR1 and CDR2: SGHRS and YFSETQ. V was pared by 0 bases and J by 1 base, with 13 bases between. CDR3 sequence (DNA): TGCGCCAGCAGCTTGGGGGCCCGGACAGTCCAAGAGACCCAGTACTTC. It codes for CASSLGARTVQETQYF.

The J gene is TRBJ1-1, the V gene TRBV28; D gene uncertain. This CDR3 region has 15 residues. Germline values: CDR1 MDHEN, CDR2 SYDVKM. Trimming pared 5 bases from V and 10 bases from J, leaving 23 bases between. The DNA of the CDR3 is TGTGCCAGCAGTAACCCCGCCGGAACGACTACCGGAGCTTTCTTT. It encodes CASSNPAGTTTGAFF.

The V gene is TRBV6-6, the J gene TRBJ2-7; TRBD1 matches 9 bases. V trimming: 4 bases; J trimming: 4 bases; junction bases outside the gene matches: 8. The germline CDR1 and CDR2 sequences are MNHNY and SVGAGI (reference sequence). This CDR3 comprises 15 residues. The CDR3: CASSFLGQGTYEQYF. DNA for the CDR3: TGTGCCAGCAGTTTCCTGGGACAGGGAACTTACGAGCAGTACTTC.

This rearrangement joins TRBV2 to TRBJ2-5, with 15 nucleotides matching TRBD2. The CDR3 runs 17 residues. The germline gives CDR1 SNHLY, CDR2 FYNNEI. J was trimmed by 5 bases and V by 0 bases; bases with no gene match: 4. CDR3 sequence: CASSEALGLAGGETQYF. The DNA for the CDR3 is TGTGCCAGCAGTGAAGCGCTAGGACTAGCGGGAGGGGAGACCCAGTACTTC. The full variable domain, its missing parts supplied by reference TRBV2 and TRBJ2-5, is EPEVTQTPSHQVTQMGQEVILRCVPISNHLYFYWYRQILGQKVEFLVSFYNNEISEKSEIFDDQFSVERPDGSNFTLKIRSTKLEDSAMYFCASSEALGLAGGETQYFGPGTRLLVL.

The V gene is TRBV6-6, the J gene TRBJ2-7; TRBD1 might be the D (6 bases). This CDR3 spans 15 amino acids. Germline V lookup: CDR1 MNHNY, CDR2 SVGAGI (reference sequence). The V end lost 2 bases, the J end lost 0 bases, and 11 bases lay between the germline ends. CDR3 in DNA: TGTGCCAGCAGTTACGTCGGACAGATCTCCTACGAGCAGTACTTC. Its translation: CASSYVGQISYEQYF.